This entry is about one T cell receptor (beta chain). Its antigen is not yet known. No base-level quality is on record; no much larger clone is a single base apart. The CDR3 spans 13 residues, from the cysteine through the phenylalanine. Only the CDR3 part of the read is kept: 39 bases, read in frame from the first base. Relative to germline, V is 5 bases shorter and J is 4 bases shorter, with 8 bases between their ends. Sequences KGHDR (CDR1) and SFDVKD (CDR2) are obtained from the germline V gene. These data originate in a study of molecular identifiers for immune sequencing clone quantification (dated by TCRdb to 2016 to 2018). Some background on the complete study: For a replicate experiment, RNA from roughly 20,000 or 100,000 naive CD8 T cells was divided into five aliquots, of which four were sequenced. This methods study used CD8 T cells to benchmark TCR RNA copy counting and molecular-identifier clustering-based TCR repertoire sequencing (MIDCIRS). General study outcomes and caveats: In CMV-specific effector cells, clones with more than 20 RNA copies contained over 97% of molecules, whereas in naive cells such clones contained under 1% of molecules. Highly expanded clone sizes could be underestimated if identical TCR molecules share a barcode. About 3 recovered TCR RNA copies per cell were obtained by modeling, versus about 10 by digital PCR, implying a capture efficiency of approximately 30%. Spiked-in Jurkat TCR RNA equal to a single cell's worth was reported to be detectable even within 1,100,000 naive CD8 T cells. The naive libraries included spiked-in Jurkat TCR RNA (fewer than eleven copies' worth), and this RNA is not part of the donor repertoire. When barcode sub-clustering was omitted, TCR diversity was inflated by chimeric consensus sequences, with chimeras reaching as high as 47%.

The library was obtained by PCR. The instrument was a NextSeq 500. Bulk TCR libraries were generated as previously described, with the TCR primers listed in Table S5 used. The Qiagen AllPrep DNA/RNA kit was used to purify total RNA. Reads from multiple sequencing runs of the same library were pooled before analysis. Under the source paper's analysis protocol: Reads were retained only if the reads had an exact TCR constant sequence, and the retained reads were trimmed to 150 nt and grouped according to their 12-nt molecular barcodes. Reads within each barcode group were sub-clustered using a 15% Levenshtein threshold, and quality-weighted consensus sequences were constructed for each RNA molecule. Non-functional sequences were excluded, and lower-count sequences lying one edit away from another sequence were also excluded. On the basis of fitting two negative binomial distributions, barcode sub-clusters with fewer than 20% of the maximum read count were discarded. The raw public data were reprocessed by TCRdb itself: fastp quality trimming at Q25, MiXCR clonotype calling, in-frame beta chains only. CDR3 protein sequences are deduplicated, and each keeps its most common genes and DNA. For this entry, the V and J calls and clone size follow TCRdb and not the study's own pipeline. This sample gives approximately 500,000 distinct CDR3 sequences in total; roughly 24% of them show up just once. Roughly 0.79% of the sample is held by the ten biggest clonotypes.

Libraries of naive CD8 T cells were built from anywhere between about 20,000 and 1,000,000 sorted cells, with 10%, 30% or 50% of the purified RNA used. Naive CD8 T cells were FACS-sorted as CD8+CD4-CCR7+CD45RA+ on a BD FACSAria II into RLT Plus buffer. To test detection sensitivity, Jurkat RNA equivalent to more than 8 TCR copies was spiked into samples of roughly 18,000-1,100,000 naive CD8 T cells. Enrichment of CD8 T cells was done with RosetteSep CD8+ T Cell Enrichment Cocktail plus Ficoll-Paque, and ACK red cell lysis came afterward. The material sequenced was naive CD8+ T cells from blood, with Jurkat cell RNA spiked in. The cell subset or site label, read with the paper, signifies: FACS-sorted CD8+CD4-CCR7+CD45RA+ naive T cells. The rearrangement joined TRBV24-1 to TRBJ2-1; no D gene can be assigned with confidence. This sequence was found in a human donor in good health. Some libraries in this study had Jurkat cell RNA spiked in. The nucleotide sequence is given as TGTGCCACCAGTGTCGGATTATACAATGAGCAGTTCTTC. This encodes CATSVGLYNEQFF.